Below, 11 T cell receptor beta chains from the same sample are listed, as sequenced in a study of CD8+ T cells in alopecia areata. Once RNA had been extracted, it was reverse transcribed into cDNA to act as the sequencing template. Clones were read by immunoSEQ multiplex PCR, and TCRdb kept only the in-frame ones, dropping some. Among about 200,000 clones listed, under 60% were seen once. Treatment meaning: oral pan-JAK inhibitor, 5-10 mg twice daily. The specimen was CD4+ T cells sorted from blood, collected at week 4, from a patient treated with tofacitinib. These receptor sequences come from a human donor with alopecia areata.

Details on this clone: One end of the junction does not line up with germline, which may come from a read error. The J gene is TRBJ1-2, the V gene TRBV2; a weak D match, TRBD1 (6 bases). This CDR3 has 12 residues. Germline lookup yields CDR1 SNHLY and CDR2 FYNNEI. The CDR3 DNA reads as TGTGCCAGCATTGGAACAGGGACGCGCTACGCCTTC. Its protein is CASIGTGTRYAF.

The genes are TRBV5-4 and TRBJ1-2; D is unresolved. CDR1 is SGHNT and CDR2 is YYREEE in the germline V gene (reference sequence). The CDR3 has 18 amino acids. The germline V and J ends were trimmed by 2 bases and 7 bases, with 27 bases remaining between them. The CDR3 loop is CASSFGLERITREGGYTF. As DNA, the CDR3 is TGTGCCAGCAGCTTTGGACTCGAAAGGATCACCCGGGAGGGTGGCTACACCTTC.

This clone was counted once. J is TRBJ2-5 and V is TRBV9; 7 bases match TRBD2. Trimming at V came to 7 bases and at J to 2 bases, leaving 5 bases not matched to a gene. From germline, CDR1 is SGDLS and CDR2 YYNGEE. CDR3 length: 13 amino acids. CDR3 sequence: CASGGLVQETQYF. CDR3 DNA: TGTGCCAGCGGAGGACTAGTTCAAGAGACCCAGTACTTC. Looking up the rest from reference TRBV9 and TRBJ2-5 gives the full variable domain: DSGVTQTPKHLITATGQRVTLRCSPRSGDLSVYWYQQSLDQGLQFLIQYYNGEERAKGNILERFSAQQFPDLHSELNLSSLELGDSALYFCASGGLVQETQYFGPGTRLLVL.

J is TRBJ2-7 and V is TRBV27, with TRBD1 matching over 10 bases. The CDR3 has 14 amino acids. Trimming took 6 bases from V and 4 from J; bases not matched to a gene: 6. CDR1 is MNHEY, CDR2 SMNVEV, per germline (reference sequence). For the CDR3, the DNA is TGTGCCAGCAGGAGAGGACAGGGGGGATACGAGCAGTACTTC. This translates into CASRRGQGGYEQYF.

This rearrangement joins TRBV2 to TRBJ2-1; D is possibly TRBD1 (5 bases). Germline V gives CDR1 SNHLY, CDR2 FYNNEI. Trimming took off 8 bases at V and 9 bases at J, with 17 bases between the two ends. This CDR3 contains 13 residues. This CDR3 is CASDSGLQGEQFF. The CDR3 DNA reads TGTGCCAGCGATTCCGGGCTGCAGGGTGAGCAGTTCTTC.

This clone was detected ten times or more. V and J are TRBV7-2 and TRBJ2-6; TRBD1 is a possible D gene (6 bases). Germline loops: CDR1 SGHTA, CDR2 FQGNSA. The CDR3 covers 17 residues. V gave up 0 bases and J gave up 4 bases, with 13 bases separating them. CDR3 sequence: CASSLANRVLGANVLTF. The DNA for the CDR3 is TGTGCCAGCAGCTTAGCGAACAGGGTTTTAGGGGCCAACGTCCTGACTTTC.

The rearrangement uses TRBV5-1 and TRBJ1-2; no definite D call. Germline assignment: CDR1 SGHRS and CDR2 YFSETQ. V lost 1 base and J lost 3, with 10 bases in between. This CDR3 is 14 amino acids long. DNA for the CDR3: TGCGCCAGCAGCTTGTATCTGGGATACTATGGCTACACCTTC. Translating it yields CASSLYLGYYGYTF.

The chain uses TRBV29-1 and TRBJ2-7; 12 bases map to TRBD2. J was trimmed by 4 bases and V by 5 bases; bases with no gene match: 3. CDR1 SQVTM and CDR2 ANQGSEA come from the germline V gene. The CDR3 extends over 13 amino acids. CDR3 coding DNA: TGCAGCGTTAGGACTAGCGGGACGTACGAGCAGTACTTC. Its protein product is CSVRTSGTYEQYF.

A few counts support this clone. The chain couples TRBV5-1 to TRBJ2-5; 8 nucleotides line up with TRBD2. CDR3 size: 14 residues. The germline V gene encodes CDR1 SGHRS and CDR2 YFSETQ. V gave up 0 bases and J gave up 3 bases; unmatched junction bases: 1. In DNA form, the CDR3 reads TGCGCCAGCAGCTTGGGACTAGCGAAAGAGACCCAGTACTTC. This codes for CASSLGLAKETQYF.

DNA for the CDR3: TGCGCCAGCAGCTTCCCCGGGACAGGGGCCGAGACCCAGTACTTC. Its translation is CASSFPGTGAETQYF. This chain connects TRBV5-1 to TRBJ2-5; 10 positions match TRBD1. Losses at the gene ends were 2 bases for V and 5 bases for J; bases not matched to a gene: 6. The CDR3 length is 15 residues. Looked up from germline, CDR1 is SGHRS and CDR2 is YFSETQ.

This clone was counted only a few times. The chain carries TRBV2 and TRBJ2-3; 9 nucleotides agree with TRBD2. In germline, CDR1 is SNHLY, CDR2 FYNNEI. This CDR3 contains 15 residues. Trimming at V came to 4 bases and at J to 7 bases, leaving 9 bases not matched to a gene. In DNA form, the CDR3 reads TGTGCCAGCAGTGCGACTAGCGGTGAATCCAATACGCAGTATTTT. Translating it yields CASSATSGESNTQYF.